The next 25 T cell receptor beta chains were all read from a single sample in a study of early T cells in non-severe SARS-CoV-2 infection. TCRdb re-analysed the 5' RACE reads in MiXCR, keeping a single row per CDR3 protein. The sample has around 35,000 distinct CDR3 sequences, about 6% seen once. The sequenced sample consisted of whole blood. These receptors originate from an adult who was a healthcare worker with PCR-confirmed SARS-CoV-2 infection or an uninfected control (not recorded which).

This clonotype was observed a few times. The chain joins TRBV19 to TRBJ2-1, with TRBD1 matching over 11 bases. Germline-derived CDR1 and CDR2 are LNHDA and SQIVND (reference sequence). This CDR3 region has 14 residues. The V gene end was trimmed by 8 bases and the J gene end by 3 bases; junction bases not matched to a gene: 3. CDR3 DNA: TGTGCCAGTGGGACAGGGGGAGGCTACAATGAGCAGTTCTTC. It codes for CASGTGGGYNEQFF. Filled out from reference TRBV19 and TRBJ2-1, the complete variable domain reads DGGITQSPKYLFRKEGQNVTLSCEQNLNHDAMYWYRQDPGQGLRLIYYSQIVNDFQKGDIAEGYSVSREKKESFPLTVTSAQKNPTAFYLCASGTGGGYNEQFFGPGTRLTVL.

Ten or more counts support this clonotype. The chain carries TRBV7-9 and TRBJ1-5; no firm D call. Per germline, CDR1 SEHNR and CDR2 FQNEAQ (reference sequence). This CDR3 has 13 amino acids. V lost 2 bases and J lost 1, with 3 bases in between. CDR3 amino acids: CASSLSSNQPQHF. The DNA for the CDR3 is TGTGCCAGCAGCTTATCGAGCAATCAGCCCCAGCATTTT.

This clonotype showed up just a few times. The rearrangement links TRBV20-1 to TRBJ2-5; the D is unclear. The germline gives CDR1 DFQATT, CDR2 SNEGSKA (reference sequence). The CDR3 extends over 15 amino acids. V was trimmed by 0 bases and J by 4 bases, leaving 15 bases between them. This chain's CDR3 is CSARDQGSFGETQYF. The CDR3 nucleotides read TGCAGTGCTAGAGACCAAGGTAGCTTCGGAGAGACCCAGTACTTC.

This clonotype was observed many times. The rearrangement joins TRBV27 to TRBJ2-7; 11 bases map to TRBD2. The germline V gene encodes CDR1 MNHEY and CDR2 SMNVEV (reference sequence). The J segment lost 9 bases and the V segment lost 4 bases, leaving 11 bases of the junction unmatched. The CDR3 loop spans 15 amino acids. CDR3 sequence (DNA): TGTGCCAGCAGTTCAGAGACTAGCGGGAATGTTCGGCAGTACTTC. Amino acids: CASSSETSGNVRQYF.

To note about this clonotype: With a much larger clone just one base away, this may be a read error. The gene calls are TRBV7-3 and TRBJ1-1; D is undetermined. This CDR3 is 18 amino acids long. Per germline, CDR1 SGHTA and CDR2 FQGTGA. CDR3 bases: TGTGCCGGCAGCTTATATGGGAGCTGGTTCTTCATGAACACTGAAGCTTTCTTT. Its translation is CAGSLYGSWFFMNTEAFF.

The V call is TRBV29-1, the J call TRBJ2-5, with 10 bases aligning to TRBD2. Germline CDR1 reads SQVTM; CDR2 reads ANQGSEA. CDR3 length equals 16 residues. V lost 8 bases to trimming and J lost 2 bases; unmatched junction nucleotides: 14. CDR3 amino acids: CSPPRGGLAIQETQYF. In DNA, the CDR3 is TGCAGCCCTCCTCGGGGGGGACTAGCGATTCAAGAGACCCAGTACTTC.

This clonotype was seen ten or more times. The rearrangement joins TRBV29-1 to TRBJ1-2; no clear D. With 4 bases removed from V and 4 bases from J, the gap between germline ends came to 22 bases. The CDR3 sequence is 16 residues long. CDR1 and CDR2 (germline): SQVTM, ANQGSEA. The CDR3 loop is CSVGFPGQIDGYGYTF. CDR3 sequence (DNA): TGCAGCGTTGGTTTTCCTGGGCAGATTGACGGCTATGGCTACACCTTC.

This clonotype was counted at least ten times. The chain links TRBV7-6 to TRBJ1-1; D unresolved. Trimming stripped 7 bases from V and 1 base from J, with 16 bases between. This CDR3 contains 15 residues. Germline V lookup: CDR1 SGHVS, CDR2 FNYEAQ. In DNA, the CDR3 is TGTGCCAGCACTACGCCCAAGACTGAGAACACTGAAGCTTTCTTT. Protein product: CASTTPKTENTEAFF.

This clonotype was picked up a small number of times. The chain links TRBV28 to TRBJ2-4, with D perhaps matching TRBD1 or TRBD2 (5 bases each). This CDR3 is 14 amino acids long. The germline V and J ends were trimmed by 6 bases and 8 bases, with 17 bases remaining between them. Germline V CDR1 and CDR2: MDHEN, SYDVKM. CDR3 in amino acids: CASSYSEEGDIQYF. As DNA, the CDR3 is TGTGCCAGCAGCTATAGCGAGGAAGGGGACATTCAGTACTTC.

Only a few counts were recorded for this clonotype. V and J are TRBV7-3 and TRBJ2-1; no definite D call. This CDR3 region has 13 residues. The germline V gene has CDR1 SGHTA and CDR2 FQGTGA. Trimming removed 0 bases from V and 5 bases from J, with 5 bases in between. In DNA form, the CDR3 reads TGTGCCAGCAGCTTAACGTCGGACAATGAGCAGTTCTTC. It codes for CASSLTSDNEQFF.

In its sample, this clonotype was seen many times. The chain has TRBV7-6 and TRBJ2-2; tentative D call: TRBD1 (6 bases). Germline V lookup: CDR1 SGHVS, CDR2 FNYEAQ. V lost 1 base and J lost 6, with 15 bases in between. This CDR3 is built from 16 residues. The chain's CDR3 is CASSLDGGPAAGELFF. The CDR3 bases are TGTGCCAGCAGCTTAGATGGGGGCCCTGCGGCCGGGGAGCTGTTTTTT. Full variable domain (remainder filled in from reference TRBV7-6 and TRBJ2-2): GAGVSQSPRYKVTKRGQDVALRCDPISGHVSLYWYRQALGQGPEFLTYFNYEAQQDKSGLPNDRFSAERPEGSISTLTIQRTEQRDSAMYRCASSLDGGPAAGELFFGEGSRLTVL.

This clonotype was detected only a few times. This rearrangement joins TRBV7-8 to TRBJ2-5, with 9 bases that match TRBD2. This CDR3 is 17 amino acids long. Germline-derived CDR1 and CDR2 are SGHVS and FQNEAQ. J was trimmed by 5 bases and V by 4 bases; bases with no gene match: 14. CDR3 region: CASSWIAGDTPPETQYF. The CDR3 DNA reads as TGTGCCAGCAGCTGGATAGCGGGAGATACCCCACCGGAGACCCAGTACTTC.

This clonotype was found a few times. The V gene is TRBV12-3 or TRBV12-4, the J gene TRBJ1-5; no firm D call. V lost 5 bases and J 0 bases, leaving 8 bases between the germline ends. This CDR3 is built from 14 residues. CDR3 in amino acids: CASSRPSSNQPQHF. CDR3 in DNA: TGTGCCAGCAGTCGACCCAGTAGCAATCAGCCCCAGCATTTT.

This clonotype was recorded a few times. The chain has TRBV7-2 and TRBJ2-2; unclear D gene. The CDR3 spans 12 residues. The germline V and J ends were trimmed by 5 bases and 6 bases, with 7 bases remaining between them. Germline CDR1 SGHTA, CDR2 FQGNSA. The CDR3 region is CASSPPSGELFF. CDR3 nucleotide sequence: TGTGCCAGCAGCCCGCCGTCCGGGGAGCTGTTTTTT. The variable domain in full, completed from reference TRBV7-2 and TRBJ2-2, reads GAGVSQSPSNKVTEKGKDVELRCDPISGHTALYWYRQSLGQGLEFLIYFQGNSAPDKSGLPSDRFSAERTGGSVSTLTIQRTQQEDSAVYLCASSPPSGELFFGEGSRLTVL.

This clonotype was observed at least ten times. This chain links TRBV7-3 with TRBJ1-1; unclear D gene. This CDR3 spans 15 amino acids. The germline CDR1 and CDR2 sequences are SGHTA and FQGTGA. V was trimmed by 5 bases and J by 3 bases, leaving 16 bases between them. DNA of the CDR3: TGTGCCAGCAGCCCCCTGCCGGGCCACTACACTGAAGCTTTCTTT. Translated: CASSPLPGHYTEAFF.

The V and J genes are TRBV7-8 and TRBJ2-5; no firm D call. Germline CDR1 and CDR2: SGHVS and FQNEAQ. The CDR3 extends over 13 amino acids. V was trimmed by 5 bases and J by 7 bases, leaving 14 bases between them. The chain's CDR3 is CASSTDGYGTQYF. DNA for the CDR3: TGTGCCAGCAGCACGGACGGATATGGGACCCAGTACTTC. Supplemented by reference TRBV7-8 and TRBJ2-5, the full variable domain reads GAGVSQSPRYKVAKRGQDVALRCDPISGHVSLFWYQQALGQGPEFLTYFQNEAQLDKSGLPSDRFFAERPEGSVSTLKIQRTQQEDSAVYLCASSTDGYGTQYFGPGTRLLVL.

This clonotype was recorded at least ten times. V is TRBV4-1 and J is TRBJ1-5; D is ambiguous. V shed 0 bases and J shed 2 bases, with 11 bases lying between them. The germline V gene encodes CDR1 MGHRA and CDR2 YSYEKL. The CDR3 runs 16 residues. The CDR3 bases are TGCGCCAGCAGCCAAGACTGGGAGAGGGGCAATCAGCCCCAGCATTTT. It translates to CASSQDWERGNQPQHF.

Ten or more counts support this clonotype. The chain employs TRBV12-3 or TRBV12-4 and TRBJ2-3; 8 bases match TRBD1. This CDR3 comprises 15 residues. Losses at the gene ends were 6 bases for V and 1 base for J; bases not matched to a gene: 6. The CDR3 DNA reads TGTGCCAGCAGCCTGGACAGGGCAGGCACAGATACGCAGTATTTT. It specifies CASSLDRAGTDTQYF.

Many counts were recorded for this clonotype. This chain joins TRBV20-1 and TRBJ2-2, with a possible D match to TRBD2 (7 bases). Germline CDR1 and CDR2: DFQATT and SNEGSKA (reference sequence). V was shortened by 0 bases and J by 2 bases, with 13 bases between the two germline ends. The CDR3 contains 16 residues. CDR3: CSARDAGGGNTGELFF. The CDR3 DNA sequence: TGCAGTGCTAGAGATGCCGGCGGGGGCAACACCGGGGAGCTGTTTTTT.

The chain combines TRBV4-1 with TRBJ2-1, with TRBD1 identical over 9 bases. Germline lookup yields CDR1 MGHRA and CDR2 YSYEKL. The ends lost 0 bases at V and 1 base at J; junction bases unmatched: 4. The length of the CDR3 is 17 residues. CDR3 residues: CASSQDPGTGSYNEQFF. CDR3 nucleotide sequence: TGCGCCAGCAGCCAAGATCCCGGGACAGGGTCCTACAATGAGCAGTTCTTC.

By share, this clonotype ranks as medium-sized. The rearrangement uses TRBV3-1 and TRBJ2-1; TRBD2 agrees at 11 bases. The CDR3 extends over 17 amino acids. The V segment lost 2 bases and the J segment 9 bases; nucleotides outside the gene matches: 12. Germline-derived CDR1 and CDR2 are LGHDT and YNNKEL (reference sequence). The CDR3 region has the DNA TGTGCCAGCAGCCAATCCGATAGCGGGAGGGCCCATGGTGAGCAGTTCTTC. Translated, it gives CASSQSDSGRAHGEQFF.

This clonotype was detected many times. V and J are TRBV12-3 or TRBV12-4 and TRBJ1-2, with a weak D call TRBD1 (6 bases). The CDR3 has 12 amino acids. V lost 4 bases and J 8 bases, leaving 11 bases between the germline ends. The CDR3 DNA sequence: TGTGCCAGCAGTTCACAGGGTGGGGGCTACACCTTC. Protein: CASSSQGGGYTF.

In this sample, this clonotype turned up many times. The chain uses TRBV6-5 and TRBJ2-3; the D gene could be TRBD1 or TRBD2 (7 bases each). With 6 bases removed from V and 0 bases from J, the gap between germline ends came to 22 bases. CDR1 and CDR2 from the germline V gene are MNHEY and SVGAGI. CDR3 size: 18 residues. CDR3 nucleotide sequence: TGTGCCAGCAGACCTATGATCCGACAGGGAGGGAGCACAGATACGCAGTATTTT. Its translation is CASRPMIRQGGSTDTQYF.

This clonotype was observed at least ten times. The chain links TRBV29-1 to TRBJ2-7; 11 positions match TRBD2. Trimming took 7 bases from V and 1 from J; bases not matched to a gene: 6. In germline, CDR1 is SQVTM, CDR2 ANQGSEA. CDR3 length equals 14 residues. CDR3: CSAGGTSGSYEQYF. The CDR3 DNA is TGCAGCGCGGGGGGGACTAGCGGATCCTACGAGCAGTACTTC.

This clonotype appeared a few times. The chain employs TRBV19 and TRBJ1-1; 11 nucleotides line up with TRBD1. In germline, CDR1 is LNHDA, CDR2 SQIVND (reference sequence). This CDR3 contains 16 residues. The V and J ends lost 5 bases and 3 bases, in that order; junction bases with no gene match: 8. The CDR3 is CASSPGTGGDDTEAFF. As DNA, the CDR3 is TGTGCCAGTAGTCCCGGGACAGGGGGAGACGACACTGAAGCTTTCTTT.